This is a list of T cell receptor beta chains from one sample in a study of blood T cell repertoires in COVID-19. The table came from immunoSEQ multiplex PCR; TCRdb's copy has only in-frame clones and leaves some out. The table lists about 100,000 clones, roughly nine tenths of them singletons. Sequenced material: peripheral blood. The receptor set was obtained from a man aged 25 to 45 in a cohort sampled during active COVID-19. Both conserved end residues are part of each CDR3. The order of the fields is D gene, J gene, V gene, clone size, CDR3 DNA, CDR3 protein. A D gene is named only where the DNA matches it firmly. Clone size appears in some rows only: once, few, many, or a class for an expanded clone.

d_call: NA
j_call: TRBJ1-4
v_call: TRBV6-1
clone_size: NA
cdr3_nt: TGTGCCAGCAGTGAAGGGGCAGGGAATAATGAAAAACTGTTTTTT
cdr3_aa: CASSEGAGNNEKLFF

d_call: NA
j_call: TRBJ2-7
v_call: TRBV7-9
clone_size: NA
cdr3_nt: TGTGCCAGCAGCTCCTCCTCTTCCTACGAGCAGTACTTC
cdr3_aa: CASSSSSSYEQYF

d_call: NA
j_call: TRBJ2-7
v_call: TRBV18
clone_size: NA
cdr3_nt: TGTGCCAGCTCACCACCGGGGGGATCCTACGAGCAGTACTTC
cdr3_aa: CASSPPGGSYEQYF

d_call: TRBD1
j_call: TRBJ2-3
v_call: TRBV6-5
clone_size: NA
cdr3_nt: TGTGCCAGCATAGGGACAGGCGGCACAGATACGCAGTATTTT
cdr3_aa: CASIGTGGTDTQYF

d_call: TRBD1
j_call: TRBJ1-4
v_call: TRBV6-6
clone_size: NA
cdr3_nt: TGTGCCAGCAGTTTAGGACAGGCGAGGGGTGAAAAACTGTTTTTT
cdr3_aa: CASSLGQARGEKLFF

d_call: NA
j_call: TRBJ1-4
v_call: TRBV7-9
clone_size: NA
cdr3_nt: TGTGCCTCCCATGAGAGGGAGGGAGAAAAACTGTTTTTT
cdr3_aa: CASHEREGEKLFF

d_call: NA
j_call: TRBJ1-2
v_call: TRBV6-5
clone_size: NA
cdr3_nt: TGTGCCAGCGGATTCAGGGGAACCAGCTACACCTTC
cdr3_aa: CASGFRGTSYTF

d_call: TRBD1
j_call: TRBJ2-7
v_call: TRBV7-2
clone_size: NA
cdr3_nt: TGTGCCAGCAGCTTAGGGGACAGGGCTTCCTACGAGCAGTACTTC
cdr3_aa: CASSLGDRASYEQYF

d_call: NA
j_call: TRBJ1-6
v_call: TRBV7-3
clone_size: few
cdr3_nt: TGTGCCAGCAGCCGCACTAGTTCCTATAATTCACCCCTCCACTTT
cdr3_aa: CASSRTSSYNSPLHF

d_call: TRBD2
j_call: TRBJ2-3
v_call: TRBV5-4
clone_size: NA
cdr3_nt: TGTGCCAGCAGCTGGGGAGGCGGGGGGAAAGATACGCAGTATTTT
cdr3_aa: CASSWGGGGKDTQYF

d_call: TRBD1
j_call: TRBJ1-2
v_call: TRBV5-6
clone_size: NA
cdr3_nt: TGTGCCAGCAGCAAGGAGCACAGGGGGCAAGGGGGCTACACCTTC
cdr3_aa: CASSKEHRGQGGYTF

d_call: NA
j_call: TRBJ2-2
v_call: TRBV7-6
clone_size: NA
cdr3_nt: TGTGCCAGCAGCCCCCGAGTTATCGGGACTAACACCGGGGAGCTGTTTTTT
cdr3_aa: CASSPRVIGTNTGELFF

d_call: TRBD1
j_call: TRBJ1-2
v_call: TRBV9
clone_size: NA
cdr3_nt: TGTGCCAGCAGCCCCCGGGTAGGGGACAGGTATGGCTACACCTTC
cdr3_aa: CASSPRVGDRYGYTF

d_call: NA
j_call: TRBJ1-2
v_call: TRBV30
clone_size: few
cdr3_nt: TGTGCCTGGAGGCGCCCCCGCATGGACAGAACATATGGCTACACCTTC
cdr3_aa: CAWRRPRMDRTYGYTF

d_call: NA
j_call: TRBJ2-4
v_call: TRBV19
clone_size: NA
cdr3_nt: TGTGCCAGTAGCTCCGGGAGAAACATTCAGTACTTC
cdr3_aa: CASSSGRNIQYF

d_call: NA
j_call: TRBJ2-1
v_call: TRBV6-6
clone_size: once
cdr3_nt: TGTGCCAGCAGTTTCGACAGTAGGAGTGAGCAGTTCTTC
cdr3_aa: CASSFDSRSEQFF

d_call: TRBD1
j_call: TRBJ1-1
v_call: TRBV5-1
clone_size: NA
cdr3_nt: TGCGCCAGCAGCTTGGGTGGGACAGGGCCCCACACTGAAGCTTTCTTT
cdr3_aa: CASSLGGTGPHTEAFF

d_call: TRBD1
j_call: TRBJ2-4
v_call: TRBV7-7
clone_size: NA
cdr3_nt: TGTGCCAGCAGCCTCAAGGGGGCCATTCAGTACTTC
cdr3_aa: CASSLKGAIQYF

d_call: NA
j_call: TRBJ2-5
v_call: TRBV29-1
clone_size: NA
cdr3_nt: TGCAGCGTCCGGACCGGGGTTTTAGAGACCCAGTACTTC
cdr3_aa: CSVRTGVLETQYF

d_call: TRBD1
j_call: TRBJ2-2
v_call: TRBV4-1
clone_size: NA
cdr3_nt: TGCCCCCCCCGCCGGCCGGGACAGGCGAACACCGGGGAGCTGTTTTTT
cdr3_aa: CPPRRPGQANTGELFF

d_call: TRBD1
j_call: TRBJ1-1
v_call: TRBV4-3
clone_size: NA
cdr3_nt: TGCGCCAGCAGCCAATTCTGGACAGGGGAGAACACTGAAGCTTTCTTT
cdr3_aa: CASSQFWTGENTEAFF

d_call: NA
j_call: TRBJ2-5
v_call: TRBV6-2/TRBV6-3
clone_size: NA
cdr3_nt: TGTGCCAGCAGTCACGGGGGGCCGGAGACCCAGTACTTC
cdr3_aa: CASSHGGPETQYF

d_call: TRBD1
j_call: TRBJ2-7
v_call: TRBV5-1
clone_size: NA
cdr3_nt: TGCGCCAGCAGCTTGGCCCTGGACAGGGGGTTCTACGAGCAGTACTTC
cdr3_aa: CASSLALDRGFYEQYF

d_call: TRBD2
j_call: TRBJ2-1
v_call: TRBV2
clone_size: NA
cdr3_nt: TGTGCCACGGTCCGAGCAAGGACACGGACTAGCGGGGCCCCCTACAATGAGCAGTTCTTC
cdr3_aa: CATVRARTRTSGAPYNEQFF

d_call: TRBD2
j_call: TRBJ2-1
v_call: TRBV5-8
clone_size: NA
cdr3_nt: TGTGCCAGCAGTCACGCCCGGGGGGTAAACTACAATGAGCAGTTCTTC
cdr3_aa: CASSHARGVNYNEQFF

d_call: NA
j_call: TRBJ1-5
v_call: TRBV6-2/TRBV6-3
clone_size: NA
cdr3_nt: TGTGCCAGCAGCTCCCACAGGGCCCCAGTGGAGCCCCAGCATTTT
cdr3_aa: CASSSHRAPVEPQHF

d_call: TRBD1
j_call: TRBJ1-2
v_call: TRBV15
clone_size: NA
cdr3_nt: TGTGCCACCAGCAGTCGACAGGGGCACCGGGATGGCTACACCTTC
cdr3_aa: CATSSRQGHRDGYTF

d_call: NA
j_call: TRBJ1-3
v_call: TRBV6-5
clone_size: NA
cdr3_nt: TGTGCCAGCAGCCGTACAGGGCTCTCTGGAAACACCATATATTTT
cdr3_aa: CASSRTGLSGNTIYF

d_call: NA
j_call: TRBJ2-2
v_call: TRBV10-3
clone_size: NA
cdr3_nt: TGTGCCACTATGAACACCGGGGAGCTGTTTTTT
cdr3_aa: CATMNTGELFF

d_call: NA
j_call: TRBJ2-1
v_call: TRBV5-4
clone_size: NA
cdr3_nt: TGTGCCAGCAGCTACGATTCGGGTGAGCAGTTCTTC
cdr3_aa: CASSYDSGEQFF

d_call: TRBD1
j_call: TRBJ2-7
v_call: TRBV7-2
clone_size: NA
cdr3_nt: TGTGCCAGCAGCTTAGCAGCCGGACAGGGGAGTTACGAGCAGTACTTC
cdr3_aa: CASSLAAGQGSYEQYF

d_call: TRBD2
j_call: TRBJ2-5
v_call: TRBV4-2
clone_size: NA
cdr3_nt: TGTGCCAGCAGCCAAGTGAGTAGCGGGGCCTCCCAAGAGACCCAGTACTTC
cdr3_aa: CASSQVSSGASQETQYF

d_call: TRBD1
j_call: TRBJ1-6
v_call: TRBV6-5
clone_size: NA
cdr3_nt: TGTGCCAGCAGTTACGGGACAGGGGGTAATTCACCCCTCCACTTT
cdr3_aa: CASSYGTGGNSPLHF

d_call: TRBD1
j_call: TRBJ2-7
v_call: TRBV5-1
clone_size: NA
cdr3_nt: TGCGCCAGCAGCAAGGGACAGGGAAACTACGAGCAGTACTTC
cdr3_aa: CASSKGQGNYEQYF

d_call: TRBD1
j_call: TRBJ1-2
v_call: TRBV18
clone_size: NA
cdr3_nt: TGTGCCAGCTCACTATCGGGACAGGGGGACGGCTACACCTTC
cdr3_aa: CASSLSGQGDGYTF

d_call: TRBD1
j_call: TRBJ1-1
v_call: TRBV4-1
clone_size: NA
cdr3_nt: TGCGCCAGCAGCCAAGTGGGGACAGGAGAAGCTTTCTTT
cdr3_aa: CASSQVGTGEAFF

d_call: NA
j_call: TRBJ1-2
v_call: TRBV29-1
clone_size: NA
cdr3_nt: TGCAGCGTTGCCAGGGGTGGCTATGGCTACACCTTC
cdr3_aa: CSVARGGYGYTF

d_call: NA
j_call: TRBJ1-5
v_call: TRBV24-1
clone_size: NA
cdr3_nt: TGTGCCACCAGTGATTTAACTCATATTGAGGGTGGTCAGCCCCAGCATTTT
cdr3_aa: CATSDLTHIEGGQPQHF

d_call: NA
j_call: TRBJ2-3
v_call: TRBV21-1
clone_size: NA
cdr3_nt: TGTGCCAGCAGTTCATCGACTAGCGGGTACACAGATACGCAGTATTTT
cdr3_aa: CASSSSTSGYTDTQYF

d_call: TRBD1
j_call: TRBJ1-1
v_call: TRBV7-2
clone_size: once
cdr3_nt: TGTGCCAGCAGCTTAGCGGATCCCGGGACAGGGACCGAAGCTTTCTTT
cdr3_aa: CASSLADPGTGTEAFF

d_call: NA
j_call: TRBJ1-5
v_call: TRBV4-2
clone_size: many
cdr3_nt: TGTGCCAGCAGTCGCAGGTCCAATCAGCCCCAGCATTTT
cdr3_aa: CASSRRSNQPQHF

d_call: TRBD2
j_call: TRBJ2-1
v_call: TRBV3-1/TRBV3-2
clone_size: NA
cdr3_nt: TGTGCCAGCAACCTAGCGGGGGGTAATGAGCAGTTCTTC
cdr3_aa: CASNLAGGNEQFF

d_call: NA
j_call: TRBJ1-2
v_call: TRBV30
clone_size: once
cdr3_nt: TGTGCCTGGAGTGTAAGGGGATTTAACTATGGCTACACCTTC
cdr3_aa: CAWSVRGFNYGYTF

d_call: TRBD1
j_call: TRBJ2-7
v_call: TRBV7-9
clone_size: NA
cdr3_nt: TGTGCCGTACCGGGACAGGGTTCCTACGAGCAGTACTTC
cdr3_aa: CAVPGQGSYEQYF

d_call: NA
j_call: TRBJ1-6
v_call: TRBV12-3/TRBV12-4
clone_size: NA
cdr3_nt: TGTGCCAGCAGTTTTGTGGAGCAGTCACCCCTCCACTTT
cdr3_aa: CASSFVEQSPLHF

d_call: NA
j_call: TRBJ1-1
v_call: TRBV24-1
clone_size: NA
cdr3_nt: TGTGCCACCAGTGATTCTCGACAGCTGAACACTGAAGCTTTCTTT
cdr3_aa: CATSDSRQLNTEAFF

d_call: NA
j_call: TRBJ2-6
v_call: TRBV19
clone_size: NA
cdr3_nt: TGTGCCAGTAGCAGGGGGGACGGGGCCAACGTCCTGACTTTC
cdr3_aa: CASSRGDGANVLTF

d_call: TRBD1
j_call: TRBJ1-2
v_call: TRBV12-5
clone_size: NA
cdr3_nt: TGTGCTAGTGGCTCCCCATCGACAGGGAACTATGGCTACACCTTC
cdr3_aa: CASGSPSTGNYGYTF

d_call: TRBD1
j_call: TRBJ2-5
v_call: TRBV6-2/TRBV6-3
clone_size: NA
cdr3_nt: TGTGCCAGCAGCCGCCGGACAGGATTGGAGACCCAGTACTTC
cdr3_aa: CASSRRTGLETQYF

d_call: NA
j_call: TRBJ1-6
v_call: TRBV6-5
clone_size: NA
cdr3_nt: TGTGCCAGCAGTTACGGGGAGGATTCACCCCTCCACTTT
cdr3_aa: CASSYGEDSPLHF

d_call: NA
j_call: TRBJ1-6
v_call: TRBV30
clone_size: NA
cdr3_nt: TGTGCCTGGAGCTCAGGGTCCTCCTATAATTCACCCCTCCACTTT
cdr3_aa: CAWSSGSSYNSPLHF

d_call: TRBD1
j_call: TRBJ1-6
v_call: TRBV5-3
clone_size: NA
cdr3_nt: TGTGCCAGAAGAGGACAGGGGGTTTCACCCCTCCACTTT
cdr3_aa: CARRGQGVSPLHF

d_call: TRBD1
j_call: TRBJ1-6
v_call: TRBV2
clone_size: once
cdr3_nt: TGTGCCAGTAAGGGGGCAAGAAATTCACCCCTCCACTTT
cdr3_aa: CASKGARNSPLHF